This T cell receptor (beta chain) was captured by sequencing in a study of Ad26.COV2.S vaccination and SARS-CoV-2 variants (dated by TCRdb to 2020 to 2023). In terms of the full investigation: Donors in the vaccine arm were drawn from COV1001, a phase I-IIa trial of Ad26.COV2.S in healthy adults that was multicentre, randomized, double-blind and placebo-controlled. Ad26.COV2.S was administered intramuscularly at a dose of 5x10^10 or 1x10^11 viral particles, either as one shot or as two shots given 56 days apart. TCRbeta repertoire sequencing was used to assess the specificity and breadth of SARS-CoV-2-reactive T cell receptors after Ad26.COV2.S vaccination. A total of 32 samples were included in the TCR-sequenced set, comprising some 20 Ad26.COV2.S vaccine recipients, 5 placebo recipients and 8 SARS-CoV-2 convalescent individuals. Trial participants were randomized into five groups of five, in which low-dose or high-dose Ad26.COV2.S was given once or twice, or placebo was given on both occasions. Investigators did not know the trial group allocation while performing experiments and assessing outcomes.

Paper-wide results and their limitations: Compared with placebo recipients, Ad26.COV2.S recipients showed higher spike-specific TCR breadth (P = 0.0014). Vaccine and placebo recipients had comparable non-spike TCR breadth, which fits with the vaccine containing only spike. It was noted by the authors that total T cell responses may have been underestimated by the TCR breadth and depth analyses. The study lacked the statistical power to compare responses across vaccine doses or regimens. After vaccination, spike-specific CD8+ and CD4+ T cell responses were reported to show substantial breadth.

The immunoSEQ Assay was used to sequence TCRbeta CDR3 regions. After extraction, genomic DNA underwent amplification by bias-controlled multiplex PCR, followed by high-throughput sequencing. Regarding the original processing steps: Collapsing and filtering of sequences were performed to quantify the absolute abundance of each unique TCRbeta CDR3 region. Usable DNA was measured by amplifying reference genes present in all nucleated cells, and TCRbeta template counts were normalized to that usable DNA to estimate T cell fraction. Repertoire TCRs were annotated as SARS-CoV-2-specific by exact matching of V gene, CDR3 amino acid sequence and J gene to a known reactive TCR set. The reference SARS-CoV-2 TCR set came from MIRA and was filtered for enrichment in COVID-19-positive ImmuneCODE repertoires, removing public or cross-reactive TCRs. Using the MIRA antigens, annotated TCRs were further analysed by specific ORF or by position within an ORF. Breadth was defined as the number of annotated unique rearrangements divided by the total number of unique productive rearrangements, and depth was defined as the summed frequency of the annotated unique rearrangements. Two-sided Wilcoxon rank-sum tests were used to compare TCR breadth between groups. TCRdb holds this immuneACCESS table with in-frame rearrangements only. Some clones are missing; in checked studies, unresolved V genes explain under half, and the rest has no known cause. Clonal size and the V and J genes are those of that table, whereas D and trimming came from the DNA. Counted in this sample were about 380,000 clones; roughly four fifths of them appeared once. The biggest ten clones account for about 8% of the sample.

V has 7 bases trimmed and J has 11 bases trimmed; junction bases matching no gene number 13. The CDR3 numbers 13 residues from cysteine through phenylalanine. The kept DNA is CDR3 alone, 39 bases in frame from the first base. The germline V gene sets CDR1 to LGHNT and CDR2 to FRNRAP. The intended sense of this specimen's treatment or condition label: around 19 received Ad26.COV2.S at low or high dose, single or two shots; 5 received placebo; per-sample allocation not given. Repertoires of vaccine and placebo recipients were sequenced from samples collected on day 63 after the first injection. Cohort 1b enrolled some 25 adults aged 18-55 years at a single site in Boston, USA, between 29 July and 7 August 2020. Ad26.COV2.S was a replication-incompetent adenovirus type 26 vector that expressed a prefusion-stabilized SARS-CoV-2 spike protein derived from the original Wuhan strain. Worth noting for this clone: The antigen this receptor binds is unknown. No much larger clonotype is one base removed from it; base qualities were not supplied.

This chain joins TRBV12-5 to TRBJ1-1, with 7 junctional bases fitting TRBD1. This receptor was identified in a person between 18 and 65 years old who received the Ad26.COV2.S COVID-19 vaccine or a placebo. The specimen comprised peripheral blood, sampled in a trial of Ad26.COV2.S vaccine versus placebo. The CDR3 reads CASALTGQDRAFF. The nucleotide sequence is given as TGTGCTAGTGCCCTTACGGGCCAGGACAGGGCTTTCTTT.